This T cell receptor beta chain was recorded in a study of cytomegalovirus exposure and HLA in healthy donors. On the study more broadly: Earlier findings included roughly 120 million unique TCR beta sequences obtained from about 179 million T cells. Regarding the study as a whole: Apart from CMV serostatus, no immune exposure information was available. As confirmed in vitro, three CMV-associated chains were specific for CMV antigens. Reportedly, TCR beta sequences accurately predicted HLA-A and HLA-B alleles in most subjects.

It was with 60 Vbeta and 13 Jbeta primers that the PCR ran. Assay: immunoSEQ multiplex PCR; the TCRdb copy retains only in-frame clones and omits some. Of some 250,000 clones listed, roughly 80% were seen once; the top ten hold more than 5%. A note on this clone: Its antigen is currently unknown.

The CDR3 is made up of 15 amino acids. Looked up from germline, CDR1 is SGHTA and CDR2 is FQGNSA. The J segment lost 2 bases and the V segment lost 5 bases, leaving 6 bases of the junction unmatched. The clonotype was recovered from a middle-aged woman in good health and CMV-seropositive. Sequencing used PBMCs. The chain employs TRBV7-2 and TRBJ2-1; 7 bases match TRBD2. The CDR3 sequence is CASSRLAEPYNEQFF. As DNA, the CDR3 is TGTGCCAGCAGCCGACTAGCCGAACCCTACAATGAGCAGTTCTTC. Complete variable domain (other parts from reference TRBV7-2 and TRBJ2-1): GAGVSQSPSNKVTEKGKDVELRCDPISGHTALYWYRQSLGQGLEFLIYFQGNSAPDKSGLPSDRFSAERTGGSVSTLTIQRTQQEDSAVYLCASSRLAEPYNEQFFGPGTRLTVL.